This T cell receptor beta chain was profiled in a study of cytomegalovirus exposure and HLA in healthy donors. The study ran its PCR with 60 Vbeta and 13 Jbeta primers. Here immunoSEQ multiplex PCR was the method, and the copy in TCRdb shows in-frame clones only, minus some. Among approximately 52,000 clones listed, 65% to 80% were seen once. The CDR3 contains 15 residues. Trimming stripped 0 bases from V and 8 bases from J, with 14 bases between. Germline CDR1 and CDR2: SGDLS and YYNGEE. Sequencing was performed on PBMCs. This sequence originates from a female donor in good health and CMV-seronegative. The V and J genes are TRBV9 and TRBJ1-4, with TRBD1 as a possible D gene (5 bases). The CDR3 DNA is TGTGCCAGCAGCGTAGAGGCGGCCCCAGGGGAAAAACTGTTTTTT. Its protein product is CASSVEAAPGEKLFF.